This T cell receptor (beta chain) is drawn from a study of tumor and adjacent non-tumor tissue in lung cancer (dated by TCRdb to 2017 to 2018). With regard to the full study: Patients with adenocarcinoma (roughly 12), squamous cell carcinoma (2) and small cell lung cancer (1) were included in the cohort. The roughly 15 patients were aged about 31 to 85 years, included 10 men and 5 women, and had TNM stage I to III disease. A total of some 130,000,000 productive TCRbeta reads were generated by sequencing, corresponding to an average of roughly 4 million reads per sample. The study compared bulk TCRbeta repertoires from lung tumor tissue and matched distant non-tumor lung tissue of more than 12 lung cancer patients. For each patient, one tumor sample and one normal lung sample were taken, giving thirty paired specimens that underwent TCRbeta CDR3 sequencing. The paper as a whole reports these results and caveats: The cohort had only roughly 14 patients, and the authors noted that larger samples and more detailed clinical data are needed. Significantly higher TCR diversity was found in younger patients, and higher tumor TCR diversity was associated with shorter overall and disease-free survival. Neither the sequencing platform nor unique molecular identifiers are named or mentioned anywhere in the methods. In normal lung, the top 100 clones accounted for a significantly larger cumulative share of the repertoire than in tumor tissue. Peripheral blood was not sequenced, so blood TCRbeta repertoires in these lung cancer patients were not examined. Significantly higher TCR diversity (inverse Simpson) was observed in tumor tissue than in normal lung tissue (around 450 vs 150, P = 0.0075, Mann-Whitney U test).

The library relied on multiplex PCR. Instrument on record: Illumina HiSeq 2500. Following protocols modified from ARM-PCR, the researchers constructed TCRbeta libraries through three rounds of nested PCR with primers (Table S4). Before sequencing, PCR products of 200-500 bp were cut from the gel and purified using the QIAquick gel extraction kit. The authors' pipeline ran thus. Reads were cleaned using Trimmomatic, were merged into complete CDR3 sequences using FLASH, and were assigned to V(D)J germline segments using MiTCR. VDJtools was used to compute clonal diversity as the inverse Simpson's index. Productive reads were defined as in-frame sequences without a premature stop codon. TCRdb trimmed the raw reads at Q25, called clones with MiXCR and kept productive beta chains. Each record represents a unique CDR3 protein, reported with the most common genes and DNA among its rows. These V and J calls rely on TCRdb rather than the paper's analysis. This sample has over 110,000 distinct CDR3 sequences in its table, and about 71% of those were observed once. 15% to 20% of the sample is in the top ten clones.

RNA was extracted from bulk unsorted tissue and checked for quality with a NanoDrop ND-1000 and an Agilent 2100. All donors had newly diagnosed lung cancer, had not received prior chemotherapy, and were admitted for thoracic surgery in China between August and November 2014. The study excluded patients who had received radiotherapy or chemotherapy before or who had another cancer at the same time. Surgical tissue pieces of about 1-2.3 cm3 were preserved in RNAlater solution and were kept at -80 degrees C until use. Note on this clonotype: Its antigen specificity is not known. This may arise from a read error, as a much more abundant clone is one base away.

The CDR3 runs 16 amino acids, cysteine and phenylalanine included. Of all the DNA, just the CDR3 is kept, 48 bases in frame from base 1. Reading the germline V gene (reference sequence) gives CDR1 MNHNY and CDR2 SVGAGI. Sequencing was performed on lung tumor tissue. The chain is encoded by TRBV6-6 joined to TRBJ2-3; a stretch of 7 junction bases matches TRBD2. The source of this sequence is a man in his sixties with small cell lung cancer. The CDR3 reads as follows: CPSTRGLPEGGYTQYF. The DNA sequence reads TGTCCCAGCACCCGCGGACTACCGGAGGGAGGGTATACGCAGTATTTT.